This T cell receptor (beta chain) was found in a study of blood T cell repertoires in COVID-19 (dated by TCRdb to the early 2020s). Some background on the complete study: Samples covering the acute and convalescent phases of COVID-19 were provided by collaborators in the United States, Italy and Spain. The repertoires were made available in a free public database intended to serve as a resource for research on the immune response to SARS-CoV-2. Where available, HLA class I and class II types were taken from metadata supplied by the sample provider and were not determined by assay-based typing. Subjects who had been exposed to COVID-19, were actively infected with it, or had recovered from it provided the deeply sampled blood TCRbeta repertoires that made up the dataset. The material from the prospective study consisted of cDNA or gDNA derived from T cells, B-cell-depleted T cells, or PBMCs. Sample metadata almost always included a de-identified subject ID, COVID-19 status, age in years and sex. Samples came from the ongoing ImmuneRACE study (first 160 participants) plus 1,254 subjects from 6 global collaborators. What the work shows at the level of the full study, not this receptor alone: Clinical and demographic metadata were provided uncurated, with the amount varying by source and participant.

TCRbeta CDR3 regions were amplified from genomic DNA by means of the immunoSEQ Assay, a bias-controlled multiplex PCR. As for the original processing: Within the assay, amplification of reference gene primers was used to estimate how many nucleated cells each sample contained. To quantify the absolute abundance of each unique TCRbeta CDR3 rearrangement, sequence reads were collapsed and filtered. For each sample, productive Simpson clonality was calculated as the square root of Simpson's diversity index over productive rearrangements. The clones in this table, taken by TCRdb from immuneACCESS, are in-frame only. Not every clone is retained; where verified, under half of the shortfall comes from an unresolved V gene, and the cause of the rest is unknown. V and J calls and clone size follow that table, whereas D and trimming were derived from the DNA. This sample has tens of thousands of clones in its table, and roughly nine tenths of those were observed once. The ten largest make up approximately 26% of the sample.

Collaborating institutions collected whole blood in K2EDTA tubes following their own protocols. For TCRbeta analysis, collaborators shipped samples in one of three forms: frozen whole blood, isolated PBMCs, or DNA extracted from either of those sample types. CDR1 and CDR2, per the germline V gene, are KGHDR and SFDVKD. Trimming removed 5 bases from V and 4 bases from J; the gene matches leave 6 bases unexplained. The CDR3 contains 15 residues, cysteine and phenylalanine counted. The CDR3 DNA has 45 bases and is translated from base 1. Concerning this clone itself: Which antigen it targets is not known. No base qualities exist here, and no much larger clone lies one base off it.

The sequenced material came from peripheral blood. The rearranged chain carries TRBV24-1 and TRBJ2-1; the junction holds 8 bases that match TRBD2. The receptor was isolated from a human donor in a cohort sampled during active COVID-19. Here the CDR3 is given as CATSAPGGPYNEQFF. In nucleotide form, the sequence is TGTGCCACCAGTGCCCCGGGGGGGCCGTACAATGAGCAGTTCTTC.